Listed here are 27 T cell receptor beta chains from one sample, sequenced in a study of cytomegalovirus exposure and HLA in healthy donors. The PCR had 60 Vbeta and 13 Jbeta primers. Assay: immunoSEQ multiplex PCR; the TCRdb copy retains only in-frame clones and omits some. Found here are about 180,000 clones, about 80% of them singletons; the top ten hold approximately 2%. Sequencing was performed on PBMCs. These receptors originate from a woman aged 25 to 39 in good health and CMV-seronegative.

This clone was counted between two and nine times. V is TRBV2 and J is TRBJ1-5; D might be TRBD1 (5 bases). V lost 5 bases and J lost 6, with 14 bases in between. Germline-derived CDR1 and CDR2 are SNHLY and FYNNEI. The length of the CDR3 is 14 residues. CDR3 protein: CASSPQGRVQPQHF. Here the CDR3 DNA reads TGTGCCAGCAGTCCCCAGGGTAGGGTTCAGCCCCAGCATTTT.

This chain links TRBV29-1 with TRBJ1-1; maybe TRBD1 (6 bases). CDR3 length: 14 residues. Germline V gene data show CDR1 as SQVTM and CDR2 as ANQGSEA. V dropped 7 bases and J dropped 1 base, with 16 bases sitting between them. CDR3 protein: CSAKAQGTNTEAFF. DNA for the CDR3: TGCAGCGCCAAAGCACAGGGAACGAACACTGAAGCTTTCTTT.

This clone came up once. The chain is built from TRBV11-3 and TRBJ2-1, with TRBD2 matching 8 bases. This CDR3 is 15 amino acids long. V dropped 5 bases and J dropped 5; count of bases not matched to a gene: 8. The germline V gene encodes CDR1 SGHNT and CDR2 YENEEA. The CDR3 protein is CASSETSGPDNEQFF. The CDR3 nucleotides read TGTGCCAGCAGCGAAACTAGCGGCCCCGACAATGAGCAGTTCTTC.

This chain links TRBV5-1 with TRBJ2-5; D is undetermined. Germline V gene sequence: CDR1 SGHRS, CDR2 YFSETQ. The CDR3 length is 14 residues. Trimming shortened V by 0 bases and J by 2 bases, and 8 bases separated the two germline ends. The CDR3 DNA is TGCGCCAGCAGCTTGGACAGTACTCAAGAGACCCAGTACTTC. This translates into CASSLDSTQETQYF.

The chain recombines TRBV9 with TRBJ2-3; D possibly corresponds to TRBD2 (5 bases). V was clipped by 3 bases and J by 1 base, with 9 bases between them. This CDR3 contains 14 residues. Looked up from germline, CDR1 is SGDLS and CDR2 is YYNGEE. CDR3 in amino acids: CASSADSGTDTQYF. The CDR3 DNA is TGTGCCAGCAGCGCCGATAGCGGCACAGATACGCAGTATTTT.

The gene calls are TRBV18 and TRBJ2-2; D unresolved. In germline, CDR1 is KGHSH, CDR2 LQKENI. The CDR3 extends over 15 amino acids. V dropped 3 bases and J dropped 3 bases, with 11 bases sitting between them. CDR3 DNA sequence: TGTGCCAGCTCACCCGAGTTCCCGGACACCGGGGAGCTGTTTTTT. Translation: CASSPEFPDTGELFF.

V is TRBV28 and J is TRBJ2-5; TRBD1 agrees at 8 bases. V shed 2 bases and J 1 base; nucleotides not matched to a gene: 9. The CDR3 sequence is 17 residues long. Germline CDR1 is MDHEN and CDR2 is SYDVKM. CDR3 protein: CASSLVGQGALQETQYF. CDR3 bases: TGTGCCAGCAGTTTAGTCGGTCAGGGGGCCCTCCAAGAGACCCAGTACTTC.

V and J are TRBV2 and TRBJ1-6; TRBD1 agrees at 8 bases. Per the germline V gene, CDR1 is SNHLY and CDR2 is FYNNEI. The J segment lost 10 bases and the V segment lost 7 bases, leaving 12 bases of the junction unmatched. The CDR3 totals 15 residues. For the CDR3, the DNA is TGTGCCAGCAATATCGGACAGGGAGCCGGCTCACCCCTCCACTTT. It translates to CASNIGQGAGSPLHF. Complete variable domain (other parts from reference TRBV2 and TRBJ1-6): EPEVTQTPSHQVTQMGQEVILRCVPISNHLYFYWYRQILGQKVEFLVSFYNNEISEKSEIFDDQFSVERPDGSNFTLKIRSTKLEDSAMYFCASNIGQGAGSPLHFGNGTRLTVT.

V and J are TRBV5-4 and TRBJ2-4, with TRBD2 matching 8 bases. CDR1 and CDR2 (germline): SGHNT, YYREEE (reference sequence). The trim removed 5 bases at V and 6 bases at J, leaving 10 bases unmatched. This CDR3 is built from 15 residues. The CDR3 DNA follows: TGTGCCAGCAGTCAACTACGGGGGGGGGTAAACATTCAGTACTTC. This encodes CASSQLRGGVNIQYF.

The chain uses TRBV15 and TRBJ1-1; 10 nucleotides line up with TRBD1. The trim removed 2 bases at V and 4 bases at J, leaving 10 bases unmatched. This CDR3 has 17 amino acids. CDR1 is LNHNV, CDR2 YYDKDF, per germline (reference sequence). CDR3 DNA sequence: TGTGCCACCAGCAGACCGGGACAGGGGCCTTCTGGCACTGAAGCTTTCTTT. This translates into CATSRPGQGPSGTEAFF.

On this clone itself: This CDR3 is also generated by other DNA sequences in the sample. The chain joins TRBV7-9 to TRBJ2-7; D is unresolved. In germline, CDR1 is SEHNR, CDR2 FQNEAQ (reference sequence). Trimming removed 5 bases at V and 3 bases at J, with 8 bases between. The length of the CDR3 is 12 residues. CDR3: CASSPSGYEQYF. The CDR3 bases are TGTGCCAGCAGCCCGAGTGGCTACGAGCAGTACTTC.

A single count supports this clone. Written as DNA, the CDR3 is TGTGCCAGCAGTACCTCTTCGGCAGGGGGAACCATTCAGTACTTC. Its translation is CASSTSSAGGTIQYF. The chain has TRBV2 and TRBJ2-4; TRBD1 matches at 7 bases. The germline CDR1 and CDR2 sequences are SNHLY and FYNNEI. V trimming: 5 bases; J trimming: 9 bases; junction bases outside the gene matches: 13. This CDR3 is built from 15 residues.

The sample holds a few counts of this clone. The chain links TRBV11-2 to TRBJ2-5; 8 positions match TRBD2. CDR1 SGHAT and CDR2 FQNNGV come from the germline V gene. This CDR3 has 18 residues. V shed 1 base, J shed 1 base, and the junction held 11 bases outside the gene matches. CDR3: CASSLVAAAGGLQETQYF. The CDR3 bases are TGTGCCAGCAGCTTAGTAGCGGCGGCGGGGGGTCTCCAAGAGACCCAGTACTTC.

The rearrangement links TRBV28 to TRBJ1-2, with 9 bases matching TRBD1. CDR3 size: 16 residues. J gave up 4 bases and V 1 base, and 7 bases lay outside the gene matches. The germline V gene encodes CDR1 MDHEN and CDR2 SYDVKM. CDR3: CASSLFRSTGGYGYTF. The CDR3 bases are TGTGCCAGCAGTTTATTCCGTTCGACAGGGGGCTATGGCTACACCTTC.

The chain has TRBV4-1 and TRBJ2-5; 8 nucleotides line up with TRBD2. Germline trimming cut 3 bases from V and 5 bases from J; bases unmatched to any gene: 8. From germline, CDR1 is MGHRA and CDR2 YSYEKL. This CDR3 has 15 amino acids. CDR3 residues: CASSHPGLVNETQYF. The CDR3 DNA sequence: TGCGCCAGCAGCCATCCGGGACTAGTCAACGAGACCCAGTACTTC.

This clone was picked up a small number of times. The chain couples TRBV19 to TRBJ1-1; 7 nucleotides match TRBD1. V was clipped by 9 bases and J by 4 bases; unmatched bases: 17. This CDR3 spans 16 amino acids. Germline V gene data show CDR1 as LNHDA and CDR2 as SQIVND (reference sequence). CDR3 protein: CASRIIKGGVGTEAFF. The CDR3 DNA reads as TGTGCCAGCCGGATAATTAAAGGGGGCGTCGGCACTGAAGCTTTCTTT.

The genes are TRBV18 and TRBJ1-2, with 7 bases identical to TRBD1. Germline lookup yields CDR1 KGHSH and CDR2 LQKENI. The CDR3 sequence is 13 residues long. V dropped 4 bases and J dropped 6; count of bases not matched to a gene: 5. CDR3: CASSLNDRDGYTF. The DNA for the CDR3 is TGTGCCAGCTCACTGAACGACAGGGATGGCTACACCTTC.

The sample holds a few counts of this clone. The chain employs TRBV30 and TRBJ2-5, with unresolved D. CDR3 length equals 12 residues. The germline V and J ends were trimmed by 0 bases and 2 bases, with 4 bases remaining between them. Germline CDR1 and CDR2: GTSNPN and SVGIG (reference sequence). CDR3 residues: CAWSVRQETQYF. The DNA for the CDR3 is TGTGCCTGGAGTGTGCGGCAAGAGACCCAGTACTTC.

Details on this clone: At the DNA level, this CDR3 is encoded by other sequences in the same sample as well. The chain has TRBV5-1 and TRBJ2-3; D is unclear. CDR1 SGHRS and CDR2 YFSETQ come from the germline V gene. This CDR3 has 12 residues. V was cut by 0 bases and J by 4 bases, with 3 bases left in between. CDR3 coding DNA: TGCGCCAGCAGCTTGGCCTCAGATACGCAGTATTTT. Translated, it gives CASSLASDTQYF.

V is TRBV27 and J is TRBJ2-7; 11 bases fit TRBD2. The CDR3 loop spans 18 amino acids. J gave up 3 bases and V 5 bases, and 15 bases lay outside the gene matches. CDR1 is MNHEY, CDR2 SMNVEV, per germline (reference sequence). As DNA, the CDR3 is TGTGCCAGCAGTATTAGATATCCGCTAGCGGGAGGTGTCTACGAGCAGTACTTC. Its translation is CASSIRYPLAGGVYEQYF.

V is TRBV9 and J is TRBJ2-2; TRBD2 aligns across 9 bases. V lost 0 bases, J lost 2 bases, and 5 bases stayed unmatched. The CDR3 loop spans 17 amino acids. The V gene's germline CDR1 is SGDLS and CDR2 YYNGEE. The CDR3, as DNA: TGTGCCAGCAGCGTAGTAGTGACTAGCGGCAACACCGGGGAGCTGTTTTTT. Translated: CASSVVVTSGNTGELFF.

The CDR3 DNA is TGTGCCAGCAGCTCTTATGGACAGATTGAGCAGTTCTTC. Protein sequence: CASSSYGQIEQFF. The chain employs TRBV7-6 and TRBJ2-1; a possible D gene is TRBD1 (6 bases). V dropped 4 bases and J dropped 9 bases, with 13 bases sitting between them. There are 13 residues in the CDR3. CDR1 is SGHVS and CDR2 is FNYEAQ in the germline V gene.

This clone was detected only a few times. The genes are TRBV6-6 and TRBJ1-5, with TRBD1 matching 7 bases. Germline V lookup: CDR1 MNHNY, CDR2 SVGAGI (reference sequence). The junction had 7 bases not matched to a gene; V was cut back by 5 bases and J by 3 bases. CDR3 length equals 15 residues. In DNA, the CDR3 is TGTGCCAGCAGTGGGTGGGACAGCCCCAATCAGCCCCAGCATTTT. It translates to CASSGWDSPNQPQHF.

CDR3 sequence reads: CSVPSGANTGELFF. The CDR3 DNA is TGCAGCGTCCCCAGCGGGGCGAACACCGGGGAGCTGTTTTTT. J is TRBJ2-2 and V is TRBV29-1; 7 nucleotides match TRBD2. CDR1 and CDR2 (germline): SQVTM, ANQGSEA. The CDR3 totals 14 residues. With V trimmed by 6 bases and J by 0 bases, 4 bases remained unmatched.

This clone has a single count. CDR3 in DNA: TGTGCCAGCAGCGTAGATGGCCAAATCTATGGCTACACCTTC. This codes for CASSVDGQIYGYTF. V usage is TRBV9 and J usage is TRBJ1-2; D gene unclear. Trimming stripped 0 bases from V and 4 bases from J, with 10 bases between. Germline V lookup: CDR1 SGDLS, CDR2 YYNGEE. The CDR3 covers 14 residues.

This clone was detected once. V and J are TRBV6-5 and TRBJ2-1; D gene uncertain. Germline values: CDR1 MNHEY, CDR2 SVGAGI. The CDR3 spans 16 residues. Trimming took off 0 bases at V and 3 bases at J, with 12 bases between the two ends. The CDR3 coding sequence is TGTGCCAGCAGTTACTCGTCACAGATCTACTACAATGAGCAGTTCTTC. Translation: CASSYSSQIYYNEQFF.

To note about this clone: One end of the junction does not line up with germline, which may come from a read error. The chain combines TRBV4-1 with TRBJ2-3; D perhaps matches TRBD1 (8 bases). This CDR3 region has 15 residues. CDR1 and CDR2 (germline): MGHRA, YSYEKL. CDR3 residues: CASSQDGGRAGQEHF. Written as DNA, the CDR3 is TGCGCCAGCAGCCAAGATGGGGGTAGAGCGGGACAGGAACATTTT.